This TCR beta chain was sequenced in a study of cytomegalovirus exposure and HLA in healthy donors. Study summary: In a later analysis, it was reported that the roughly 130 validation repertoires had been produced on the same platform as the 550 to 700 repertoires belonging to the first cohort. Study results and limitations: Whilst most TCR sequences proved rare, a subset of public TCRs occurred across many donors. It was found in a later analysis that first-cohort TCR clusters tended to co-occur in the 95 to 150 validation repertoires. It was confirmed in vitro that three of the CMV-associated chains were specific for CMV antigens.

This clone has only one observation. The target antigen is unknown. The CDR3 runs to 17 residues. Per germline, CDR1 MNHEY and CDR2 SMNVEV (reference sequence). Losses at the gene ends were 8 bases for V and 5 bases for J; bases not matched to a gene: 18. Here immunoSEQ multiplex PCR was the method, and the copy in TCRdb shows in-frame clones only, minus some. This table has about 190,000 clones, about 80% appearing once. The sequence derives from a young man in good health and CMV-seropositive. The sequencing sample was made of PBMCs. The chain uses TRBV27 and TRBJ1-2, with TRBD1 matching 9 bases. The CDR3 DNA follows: TGTGCCAGCCGGCGATACCGGACAGGGGAGGCGCGATATGGCTACACCTTC. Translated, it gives CASRRYRTGEARYGYTF.